This T cell receptor beta chain was sequenced during a study of blood T cell repertoires in COVID-19. Study summary: Both acute and convalescent COVID-19 samples were obtained from the United States, Italy and Spain. Sources were T cells, B-cell-depleted T cells, or PBMCs; the material itself was cDNA or gDNA.

CDR3 length equals 15 residues. CDR1 and CDR2 (germline): MRHNA, SNTAGT. The V end was cut by 4 bases, the J end by 3 bases, with 15 bases between. Authors' data handling: For nucleated cells, counts were estimated from reference gene primer amplification. The data were produced by immunoSEQ multiplex PCR, yet TCRdb's version contains in-frame clones alone and is incomplete. The V and J calls and clone size were taken over from that table, and D and trimming were inferred from the DNA. The table records some 200,000 clones, 84% of them present only once. The clonotype originates from a man aged 25-45 years with active or convalescent COVID-19. Sample: peripheral blood. The genes are TRBV6-4 and TRBJ1-2, with D perhaps matching TRBD1 (6 bases). This chain's CDR3 is CASSAQTGAYYGYTF. The CDR3 region has the DNA TGTGCCAGCAGTGCCCAGACAGGCGCCTACTATGGCTACACCTTC.